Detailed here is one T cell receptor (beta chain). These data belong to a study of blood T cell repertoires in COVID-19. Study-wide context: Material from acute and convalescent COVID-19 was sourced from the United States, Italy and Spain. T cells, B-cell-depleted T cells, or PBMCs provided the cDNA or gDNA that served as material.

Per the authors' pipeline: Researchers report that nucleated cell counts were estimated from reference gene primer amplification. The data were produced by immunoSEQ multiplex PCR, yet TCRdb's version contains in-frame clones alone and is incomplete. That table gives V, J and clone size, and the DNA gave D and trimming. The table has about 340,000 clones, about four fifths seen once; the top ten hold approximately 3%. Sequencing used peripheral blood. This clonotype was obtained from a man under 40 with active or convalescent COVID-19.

In DNA, the CDR3 is TGTGCCAGCAGCGCATTACAGGGGATGGACGAGCAGTACTTC. Translation gives CASSALQGMDEQYF. The V gene is TRBV9, the J gene TRBJ2-7, with 7 bases fitting TRBD1. Trimming at V came to 3 bases and at J to 5 bases, leaving 8 bases not matched to a gene. Germline V lookup: CDR1 SGDLS, CDR2 YYNGEE. There are 14 residues in the CDR3.